A selection of T cell receptor beta chains follows, all from one sample in a study of shared clonotypes between healthy human individuals. Assay used: immunoSEQ multiplex PCR; TCRdb lists only in-frame clones, some missing. Here the sample spans about 800,000 clones, just over 95% being singletons. The sequenced sample consisted of naive CD8+ T cells sorted from blood. The receptors were gathered from a man aged 30 to 45 in good health. CDR3s include the opening cysteine and the closing phenylalanine or tryptophan. The D gene is left open where the match is weak. Expanded clones get a size class; other rows say once, few or many, or leave the size out.

clone size	V gene	J gene	D gene	CDR3 protein	CDR3 DNA
-	TRBV7-2	TRBJ2-7	TRBD2	CASSFPGLARSSYEQYF	TGTGCCAGCAGCTTCCCAGGACTAGCGCGAAGCTCCTACGAGCAGTACTTC
-	TRBV7-9	TRBJ2-1	-	CASSTSNNEQFF	TGTGCCAGCAGCACATCTAACAATGAGCAGTTCTTC
-	TRBV11-2	TRBJ2-1	-	CASSPLLTAPYNEQFF	TGTGCCAGCAGCCCGTTGTTGACGGCCCCCTACAATGAGCAGTTCTTC
once	TRBV9	TRBJ2-5	-	CASSSPDGHGTQYF	TGTGCCAGCAGCAGCCCTGACGGGCACGGGACCCAGTACTTC
-	TRBV29-1	TRBJ2-1	TRBD2	CSVVTSDLYNEQFF	TGCAGCGTCGTGACTAGCGACCTCTACAATGAGCAGTTCTTC
once	TRBV14	TRBJ2-1	-	CASSQGGASIDNEQFF	TGTGCCAGCAGCCAAGGTGGGGCGTCGATAGACAATGAGCAGTTCTTC
-	TRBV11-2	TRBJ2-1	TRBD2	CASSGTSGSSDEQFF	TGTGCCAGCAGCGGGACTAGCGGGAGTAGCGATGAGCAGTTCTTC
-	TRBV30	TRBJ1-5	-	CAWSIDSNQPQHF	TGTGCCTGGAGTATAGATAGCAATCAGCCCCAGCATTTT
-	TRBV4-1	TRBJ2-5	TRBD2	CASSQDSSGEETQYF	TGCGCCAGCAGCCAAGATTCTAGCGGGGAAGAGACCCAGTACTTC
-	TRBV2	TRBJ2-7	TRBD2	CASIEGTSGSGGYEQYF	TGTGCCAGCATCGAGGGGACTAGCGGGAGTGGGGGCTACGAGCAGTACTTC